A single sample is the source of the 18 T cell receptor beta chains below, sequenced in a study of T-cell memory formation after mild COVID-19. TCRdb recomputed calls from the 5' RACE reads with MiXCR, one row per CDR3 protein. In the table there are 150,000 to 200,000 distinct CDR3 sequences, approximately 10% of which are singletons. Sequenced: PBMCs or a T cell subset sorted from them (not recorded which). The receptors shown here come from a young man who had mild COVID-19 (a few samples of this study predate the infection). Cell type and time point are not known.

The rearrangement uses TRBV6-6 and TRBJ2-7, with 8 bases that match TRBD1. The ends lost 2 bases at V and 5 bases at J; junction bases unmatched: 5. Per the germline V gene, CDR1 is MNHNY and CDR2 is SVGAGI (reference sequence). The CDR3 consists of 14 residues. As DNA, the CDR3 is TGTGCCAGCAGTTACGGGGGACAGGTTAACGAGCAGTACTTC. This gives the protein CASSYGGQVNEQYF.

This clonotype was picked up one time. V and J are TRBV3-1 and TRBJ2-7, with D perhaps TRBD2 (7 bases). Germline CDR1 LGHDT, CDR2 YNNKEL (reference sequence). CDR3 size: 16 residues. Trimming took off 4 bases at V and 3 bases at J, with 19 bases between the two ends. CDR3 DNA sequence: TGTGCCAGCAGCCCCGTTGGGGGGGACAATGACTACGAGCAGTACTTC. Amino acid sequence: CASSPVGGDNDYEQYF.

In this sample, this clonotype turned up many times. V gene TRBV11-2 combines with J gene TRBJ1-3; D unclear. This CDR3 has 13 amino acids. The germline CDR1 and CDR2 sequences are SGHAT and FQNNGV. Trimming took 5 bases from V and 0 from J, leaving 5 bases between them. The CDR3 DNA reads TGTGCCAGCAGCCCCCCCTCTGGAAACACCATATATTTT. Translating it yields CASSPPSGNTIYF. The complete variable domain, with remaining parts taken from reference TRBV11-2 and TRBJ1-3, reads EAGVAQSPRYKIIEKRQSVAFWCNPISGHATLYWYQQILGQGPKLLIQFQNNGVVDDSQLPKDRFSAERLKGVDSTLKIQPAKLEDSAVYLCASSPPSGNTIYFGEGSWLTVV.

This sequence joins TRBV7-3 and TRBJ1-1, with no clear D. This CDR3 is built from 13 residues. Germline lookup yields CDR1 SGHTA and CDR2 FQGTGA. V dropped 6 bases and J dropped 0 bases, with 8 bases sitting between them. DNA for the CDR3: TGTGCCAGCAGACTCCAGATGAACACTGAAGCTTTCTTT. Protein: CASRLQMNTEAFF. The full variable domain, with the rest looked up from reference TRBV7-3 and TRBJ1-1, is GAGVSQTPSNKVTEKGKYVELRCDPISGHTALYWYRQSLGQGPEFLIYFQGTGAADDSGLPNDRFFAVRPEGSVSTLKIQRTERGDSAVYLCASRLQMNTEAFFGQGTRLTVV.

This clonotype was seen more than once but under ten times. V is TRBV7-9 and J is TRBJ1-4; no firm D call. CDR1 is SEHNR and CDR2 is FQNEAQ in the germline V gene (reference sequence). The CDR3 has 14 residues. Trimming took off 3 bases at V and 8 bases at J, with 13 bases between the two ends. CDR3 amino acids: CASSFMGSREKLFF. The CDR3 nucleotides are TGTGCCAGCAGCTTTATGGGAAGTCGAGAAAAACTGTTTTTT.

The table lists this clonotype with a few counts. V usage is TRBV7-6 and J usage is TRBJ2-2, with a tentative D call TRBD2 (5 bases). Trimming removed 5 bases at V and 3 bases at J, with 10 bases between. The germline V gene encodes CDR1 SGHVS and CDR2 FNYEAQ. CDR3 length equals 14 residues. CDR3 protein: CASSPGRDTGELFF. The CDR3 DNA reads as TGTGCCAGCAGCCCCGGGCGGGACACCGGGGAGCTGTTTTTT.

This sequence joins TRBV4-3 and TRBJ1-6, with 8 bases identical to TRBD1. The CDR3 loop spans 15 amino acids. V lost 8 bases and J lost 10; bases outside the gene matches: 13. CDR1 and CDR2 from the germline V gene are LGHNA and YSLEER. CDR3 nucleotides: TGCGCCAGCCCGGACGGGGACAGGTGGCGATCACCCCTCCACTTT. It is translated as CASPDGDRWRSPLHF.

This rearrangement joins TRBV29-1 to TRBJ2-7, with D perhaps TRBD2 (5 bases). The length of the CDR3 is 14 residues. Germline V gene lookup returns CDR1 SQVTM and CDR2 ANQGSEA. The germline V and J ends were trimmed by 0 bases and 2 bases, with 11 bases remaining between them. The CDR3 coding sequence is TGCAGCGTTGAAGATCAAGGGCGGGCCTACGAGCAGTACTTC. This sequence encodes CSVEDQGRAYEQYF.

This clonotype has only a few counts. The chain employs TRBV20-1 and TRBJ2-3; tentatively, D is TRBD1 or TRBD2 (5 bases each). Trimming left V 6 bases short and J 2 bases short, with 24 bases between. Germline values: CDR1 DFQATT, CDR2 SNEGSKA (reference sequence). This CDR3 is built from 17 residues. The DNA for the CDR3 is TGCAGTGCGCTTACGTTCCCCCGGGGCCAGAACACAGATACGCAGTATTTT. It codes for CSALTFPRGQNTDTQYF.

The chain joins TRBV29-1 to TRBJ2-5; 11 nucleotides match TRBD1. Per the germline V gene, CDR1 is SQVTM and CDR2 is ANQGSEA. There are 14 residues in the CDR3. V dropped 7 bases and J dropped 7; count of bases not matched to a gene: 11. The CDR3 sequence: CSALRDRGMRTQYF. CDR3 bases: TGCAGCGCGTTGCGGGACAGGGGGATGAGGACCCAGTACTTC.

This clonotype was recorded many times. V and J are TRBV15 and TRBJ2-7, with 10 bases fitting TRBD2. The CDR3 is 13 residues long. Germline trimming cut 4 bases from V and 5 bases from J; bases unmatched to any gene: 2. Germline V gene sequence: CDR1 LNHNV, CDR2 YYDKDF (reference sequence). The CDR3 nucleotides are TGTGCCACCAGCACGGGACTAGCGAACGAGCAGTACTTC. Amino acids: CATSTGLANEQYF.

The chain is built from TRBV5-1 and TRBJ1-2, with D unclear. CDR3 length: 12 residues. Germline V CDR1 and CDR2: SGHRS, YFSETQ. V was clipped by 3 bases and J by 8 bases, with 11 bases between them. The CDR3 region has the DNA TGCGCCAGCAGCTACGGACTAGAGGGCTACACCTTC. This codes for CASSYGLEGYTF.

A few counts support this clonotype. The chain carries TRBV5-1 and TRBJ2-3, with D possibly matching TRBD2 (5 bases). V was pared by 4 bases and J by 4 bases, with 10 bases between. The CDR3 spans 13 residues. Germline values: CDR1 SGHRS, CDR2 YFSETQ. CDR3 sequence: CASSLQLADTQYF. The CDR3, as DNA: TGCGCCAGCAGCCTGCAACTAGCAGATACGCAGTATTTT.

This clonotype has a handful of counts. This chain connects TRBV4-2 to TRBJ2-1; perhaps TRBD2 as D (5 bases). The CDR3 contains 16 residues. Germline CDR1 reads LGHNA; CDR2 reads YNFKEQ. Trimming pared 4 bases from V and 5 bases from J, leaving 18 bases between. The CDR3 spells CASSRSGSGGDNEQFF. In DNA form, the CDR3 reads TGTGCCAGCAGCCGATCTGGAAGCGGTGGGGACAATGAGCAGTTCTTC.

The CDR3 coding sequence is TGTGCCTGGAGTGTAGACCAGTATCCTTATGAGCAGTTCTTC. This gives the protein CAWSVDQYPYEQFF. V is TRBV30 and J is TRBJ2-1, with D unclear. V shed 0 bases and J shed 8 bases, with 14 bases lying between them. CDR1 is GTSNPN, CDR2 SVGIG, per germline (reference sequence). There are 14 residues in the CDR3.

At least ten counts were recorded for this clonotype. The rearrangement uses TRBV15 and TRBJ1-1, with a possible D match to TRBD1 (6 bases). The V and J ends lost 3 bases and 0 bases respectively, with 11 bases between them. The CDR3 spans 15 residues. Per germline, CDR1 LNHNV and CDR2 YYDKDF (reference sequence). CDR3 DNA: TGTGCCACCAGCAGGCCGGGACATATGAACACTGAAGCTTTCTTT. This encodes CATSRPGHMNTEAFF.

CDR3 bases: TGCAGTGCTGGGGAACCCCAGCATTTT. The encoded protein is CSAGEPQHF. This rearrangement joins TRBV20-1 to TRBJ1-5; no firm D call. The CDR3 extends over 9 amino acids. Trimming removed 5 bases from V and 10 bases from J, with 6 bases in between. CDR1 and CDR2 from the germline V gene are DFQATT and SNEGSKA (reference sequence).

The chain joins TRBV3-1 to TRBJ1-2; no clear D gene. The CDR3 loop spans 14 amino acids. Trimming cost V 0 bases and J 7 bases, with 12 bases left between them. CDR1 and CDR2 (germline): LGHDT, YNNKEL (reference sequence). The CDR3 DNA reads as TGTGCCAGCAGCCAAGATGCGGGTTGGGGTGGCTACACCTTC. This translates into CASSQDAGWGGYTF.